The clone carrying this TCR beta chain was seen repeatedly, ten times or more. The antigen remains unidentified. Time point given: pre-sensitization, week 0. Described treatment: therapeutic diphenylcyclopropenone sensitization with weekly scalp DPC. The sample originates from a study of human T cells and chemical hapten exposure. Study-wide results and limits: The count of PT1 expanded TCRs correlated positively with patch test score. Because all patients had alopecia, their immune responses might differ from healthy ones.

The CDR3 is 18 residues long. Germline CDR1 reads DFQATT; CDR2 reads SNEGSKA (reference sequence). The ends lost 2 bases at V and 6 bases at J; junction bases unmatched: 16. The library gave individual cDNA molecules unique molecular identifiers. MiXCR, run by TCRdb on the RACE reads, gives a single entry per CDR3 protein. The sample carries around 56,000 distinct CDR3 sequences, more than 8% recorded once. The rearrangement links TRBV20-1 to TRBJ2-3; 11 nucleotides line up with TRBD2. This sequence originates from a man aged 35 to 55 with alopecia areata. Some clones in this sample may be carry-over from other donors' samples. The sample in question was whole blood, obtained in connection with sensitization to the hapten diphenylcyclopropenone (DPC). CDR3 amino acids: CSARKQSLAGGFRDTQYF. Written as DNA, the CDR3 is TGCAGTGCTAGAAAGCAGAGTCTAGCGGGAGGTTTCAGGGATACGCAGTATTTT.